This is a list of T cell receptor beta chains from one sample in a study of cytomegalovirus exposure and HLA in healthy donors. Profiling relied on immunoSEQ multiplex PCR, and the TCRdb table lists in-frame clones only, not all of them. The profile shows about 200,000 clones, about 12% of them singletons. The specimen sequenced was PBMCs. The origin of the receptors is a man aged 50 to 60 in good health and CMV-seropositive. CDR3s include the opening cysteine and the closing phenylalanine or tryptophan. A D gene is named only where the DNA matches it firmly. Clone size is given for some rows only: seen once, a few or many times, or a class if the clone is expanded.

D gene,clone size,CDR3 length,J gene,V gene,CDR3 DNA,CDR3 protein
.,.,13,TRBJ1-2,TRBV10-3,TGTGCCATCAGTCCAGGGGCTAACTATGGCTACACCTTC,CAISPGANYGYTF
.,.,14,TRBJ1-5,TRBV2,TGTGCCAGCAGTGAAGCGGGCAGGGGTCAGCCCCAGCATTTT,CASSEAGRGQPQHF
.,few,13,TRBJ1-5,TRBV7-9,TGTGCCAGCAGCTTAGGGGGGGAACAGCCCCAGCATTTT,CASSLGGEQPQHF
TRBD2,few,14,TRBJ2-5,TRBV10-3,TGTGCCATCAGTGGGGGGGGAGCCAGAGAGACCCAGTACTTC,CAISGGGARETQYF
TRBD2,few,15,TRBJ2-3,TRBV9,TGTGCCAGCAGCGAGCGGGGGGCTAGCACAGATACGCAGTATTTT,CASSERGASTDTQYF
TRBD2,.,16,TRBJ2-3,TRBV2,TGTGCCAGCACCGGGACTAGCGGGGGACTATCGGATACGCAGTATTTT,CASTGTSGGLSDTQYF
TRBD2,few,15,TRBJ2-7,TRBV7-9,TGTGCCAGCAGCCCCACTAGCGGGGGCCCCTACGAGCAGTACTTC,CASSPTSGGPYEQYF
TRBD2,.,17,TRBJ2-5,TRBV5-4,TGTGCCAGCAGCTTTGGGACTAGCGGGGGGCTGGAAGAGACCCAGTACTTC,CASSFGTSGGLEETQYF
.,few,14,TRBJ1-4,TRBV30,TGTGCCTGGAGACCCACAGGGTGGGGTGAAAAACTGTTTTTT,CAWRPTGWGEKLFF
.,.,15,TRBJ2-2,TRBV11-3,TGTGCCAGCAGCCCGCGCGCGACTCTCACCGGGGAGCTGTTTTTT,CASSPRATLTGELFF
TRBD2,.,15,TRBJ2-7,TRBV5-5,TGTGCCAGCAGCTTGAGCGGGGGGGCCGAGTACGAGCAGTACTTC,CASSLSGGAEYEQYF
.,.,11,TRBJ1-2,TRBV5-6,TGTGCCAGCAGCTTCGGGGGTAGCTACACCTTC,CASSFGGSYTF
.,.,12,TRBJ2-2,TRBV6-1,TGTGCCACTTCCGGGAACACCGGGGAGCTGTTTTTT,CATSGNTGELFF
.,few,12,TRBJ1-1,TRBV5-8,TGTGCCAGCAGCTTGGTGCCCTCCAGGGCTTTCTTT,CASSLVPSRAFF
.,few,15,TRBJ2-5,TRBV4-3,TGCGCCAGCAGCCAAGATCGGTCCGTCGGAGAGACCCAGTACTTC,CASSQDRSVGETQYF
.,.,15,TRBJ2-6,TRBV7-2,TGTGCCAGCAGCTTAGCGACAGCTGGGGCCAACGTCCTGACTTTC,CASSLATAGANVLTF
TRBD1,few,16,TRBJ1-1,TRBV10-2,TGCGCCAGCAGTGAGTGGACAGGGATCTTTAGTATTGAAGCTTTCTTT,CASSEWTGIFSIEAFF
.,few,14,TRBJ1-1,TRBV6-5,TGTGCCAGCAGTTTCAGGGTAGGGAACACTGAGGCTTTCTTT,CASSFRVGNTEAFF
TRBD2,few,16,TRBJ2-5,TRBV11-3,TGTGCCAGCAGCTGGGCTAGCGGAACCCTCCAAGAGACCCAGTACTTC,CASSWASGTLQETQYF
TRBD2,.,15,TRBJ2-1,TRBV7-2,TGTGCCAGCAGCTTAGCGGCGGGGGGATACAATGAGCAGTTCTTC,CASSLAAGGYNEQFF
.,.,13,TRBJ1-5,TRBV2,TGTGCCAGCAGTGAGTATAGCAATCAGCCCCAGCATTTT,CASSEYSNQPQHF
.,few,14,TRBJ1-1,TRBV29-1,TGCAGCGTTGACCCCCATGCAGGGAGGACTGAAGCTTTCTTT,CSVDPHAGRTEAFF
.,.,19,TRBJ1-2,TRBV10-1,TGCGCCAGCAGTGAGTCGGCCACGTCGAACTATGGCTACAACTATGGCTACACCTTC,CASSESATSNYGYNYGYTF
.,.,12,TRBJ1-6,TRBV7-2,TGTGCCAGCAGCCTCAGGGATTCACCCCTCCACTTT,CASSLRDSPLHF
TRBD1,few,16,TRBJ1-2,TRBV6-1,TGTGCCAGCAGTGAAGCGCAACAGGGGGCTTACTATGGCTACACCTTC,CASSEAQQGAYYGYTF
.,few,12,TRBJ2-1,TRBV5-4,TGTGCCAGCAGCCGTAGTTACAATGAGCAGTTCTTC,CASSRSYNEQFF
TRBD1,.,14,TRBJ1-4,TRBV7-8,TGTGCCAGCACTCCCAGGGGGCGCGGGGAAAAACTGTTTTTT,CASTPRGRGEKLFF
TRBD1,few,17,TRBJ1-5,TRBV9,TGTGCCAGCAGCGTAGGACAGGGCGCTCATGAGAATCAGCCCCAGCATTTT,CASSVGQGAHENQPQHF
.,once,14,TRBJ2-5,TRBV28,TGTGCCAGCTACTCATGGCGGGGCCAAGAGACCCAGTACTTC,CASYSWRGQETQYF
.,.,13,TRBJ1-3,TRBV6-5,TGTGCCAGCAGTTCCTATGATGGAAACACCATATATTTT,CASSSYDGNTIYF
.,few,14,TRBJ2-1,TRBV7-6,TGTGCCAGCAGCCGGGACAAGCCCTACAATGAGCAGTTCTTC,CASSRDKPYNEQFF
.,few,16,TRBJ1-4,TRBV10-3,TGTGCCATCAGTGAGTCTAGGGGAATCACTAATGAAAAACTGTTTTTT,CAISESRGITNEKLFF
.,few,14,TRBJ1-2,TRBV5-4,TGTGCCAGCAGCTTGTTTTCGGTGGACTATGGCTACACCTTC,CASSLFSVDYGYTF
.,.,12,TRBJ1-5,TRBV2,TGTGCCAGCAGTACTTTTTATCAGCCCCAGCATTTT,CASSTFYQPQHF
TRBD2,.,16,TRBJ2-2,TRBV4-3,TGCGCCAGCAGCCCAAGGACTAGCGTGCCCACCGGGGAGCTGTTTTTT,CASSPRTSVPTGELFF